The clone carrying this T cell receptor beta chain showed up just a few times. The antigen remains undetermined. Combining a sample-barcoded 5' primer with a J-beta primer mix, a second PCR ran for roughly 7 to 11 cycles. Each cDNA molecule received a tag from a template-switch adaptor that had 12 random nucleotides. MiXCR, applied by TCRdb to the 5' RACE reads, yields one record per CDR3 protein. This sample carries about 1,500,000 distinct CDR3 sequences, approximately 42% of them seen once, and the ten largest clones take approximately 7.9%. This sample was included in a study of blood T cells in healthy people across ages. At the level of the study: The template switching approach captured approximately one barcoded beta molecule for every two T cells.

The CDR3 totals 14 residues. V lost 2 bases, J lost 0 bases, and 8 bases lay in between. Germline-derived CDR1 and CDR2 are SGHTA and FQGNSA. Whole-study findings and limits: Age advanced and TCR beta diversity per million T cells fell, roughly linearly. Estimates drawn from one million T cells were deemed to understate diversity.

The material sequenced was blood. This clonotype was sampled from a young woman in good health. The V call is TRBV7-2, the J call TRBJ2-7; TRBD1 might be the D (6 bases). The CDR3 region has the DNA TGTGCCAGCAGCTTACGGGACATCTCCTACGAGCAGTACTTC. This codes for CASSLRDISYEQYF.